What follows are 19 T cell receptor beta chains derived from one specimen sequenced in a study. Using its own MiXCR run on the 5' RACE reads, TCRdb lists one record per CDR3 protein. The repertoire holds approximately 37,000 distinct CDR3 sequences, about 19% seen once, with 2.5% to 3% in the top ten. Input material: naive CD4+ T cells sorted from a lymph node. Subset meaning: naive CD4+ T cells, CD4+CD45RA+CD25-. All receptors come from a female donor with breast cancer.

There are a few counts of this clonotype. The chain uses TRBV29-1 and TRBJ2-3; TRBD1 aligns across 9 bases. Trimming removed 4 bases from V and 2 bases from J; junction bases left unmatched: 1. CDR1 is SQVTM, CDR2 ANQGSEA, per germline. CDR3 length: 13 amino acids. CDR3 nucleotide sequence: TGCAGCGTTGGGGACAGGGTCACAGATACGCAGTATTTT. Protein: CSVGDRVTDTQYF.

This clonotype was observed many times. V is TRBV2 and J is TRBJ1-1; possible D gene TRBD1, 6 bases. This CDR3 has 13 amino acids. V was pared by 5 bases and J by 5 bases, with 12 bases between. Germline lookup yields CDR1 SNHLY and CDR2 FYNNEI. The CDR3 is CASSTGRDTEAFF. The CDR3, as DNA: TGTGCCAGCAGTACAGGGCGGGATACTGAAGCTTTCTTT.

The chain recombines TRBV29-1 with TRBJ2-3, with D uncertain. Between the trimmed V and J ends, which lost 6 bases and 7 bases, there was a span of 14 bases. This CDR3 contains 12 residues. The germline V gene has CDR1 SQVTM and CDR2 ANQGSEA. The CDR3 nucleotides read TGCAGCGTCTGGGGTCAAGGGAATACGCAGTATTTT. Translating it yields CSVWGQGNTQYF.

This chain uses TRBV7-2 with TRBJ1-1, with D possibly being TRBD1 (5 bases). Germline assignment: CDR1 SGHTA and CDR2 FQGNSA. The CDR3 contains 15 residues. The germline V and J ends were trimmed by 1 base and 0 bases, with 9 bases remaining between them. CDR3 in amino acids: CASSLGQTMNTEAFF. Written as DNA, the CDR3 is TGTGCCAGCAGCTTAGGACAGACCATGAACACTGAAGCTTTCTTT.

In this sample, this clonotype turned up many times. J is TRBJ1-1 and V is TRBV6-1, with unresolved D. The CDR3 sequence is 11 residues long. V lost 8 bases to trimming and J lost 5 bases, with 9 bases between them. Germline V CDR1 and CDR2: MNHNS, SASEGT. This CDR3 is CASGEGTEAFF. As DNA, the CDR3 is TGTGCCAGCGGGGAAGGGACTGAAGCTTTCTTT.

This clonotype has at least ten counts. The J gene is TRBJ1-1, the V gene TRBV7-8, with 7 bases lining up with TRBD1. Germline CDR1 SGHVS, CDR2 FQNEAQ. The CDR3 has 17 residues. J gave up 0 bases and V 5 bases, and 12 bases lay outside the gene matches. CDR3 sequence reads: CASSPLQGVILNTEAFF. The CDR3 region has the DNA TGTGCCAGCAGCCCCCTCCAGGGGGTTATACTGAACACTGAAGCTTTCTTT.

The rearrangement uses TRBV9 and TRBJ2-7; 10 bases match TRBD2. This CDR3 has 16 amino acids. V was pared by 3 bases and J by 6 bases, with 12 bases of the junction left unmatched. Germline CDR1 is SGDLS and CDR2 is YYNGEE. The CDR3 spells CASSGGPSGSFSEQYF. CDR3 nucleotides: TGTGCCAGCAGCGGGGGGCCTAGCGGGAGCTTTAGCGAGCAGTACTTC.

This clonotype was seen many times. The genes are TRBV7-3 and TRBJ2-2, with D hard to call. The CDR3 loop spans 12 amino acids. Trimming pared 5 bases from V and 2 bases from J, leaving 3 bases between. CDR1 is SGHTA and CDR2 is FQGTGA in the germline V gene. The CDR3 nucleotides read TGTGCCAGCAGCCCTAACACCGGGGAGCTGTTTTTT. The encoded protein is CASSPNTGELFF.

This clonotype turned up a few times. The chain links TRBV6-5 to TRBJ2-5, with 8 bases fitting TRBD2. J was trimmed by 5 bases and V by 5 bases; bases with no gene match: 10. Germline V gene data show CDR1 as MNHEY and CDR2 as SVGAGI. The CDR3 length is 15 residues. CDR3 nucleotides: TGTGCCAGCAGTCCTTCGGGGGGGGCTTTTGAGACCCAGTACTTC. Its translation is CASSPSGGAFETQYF.

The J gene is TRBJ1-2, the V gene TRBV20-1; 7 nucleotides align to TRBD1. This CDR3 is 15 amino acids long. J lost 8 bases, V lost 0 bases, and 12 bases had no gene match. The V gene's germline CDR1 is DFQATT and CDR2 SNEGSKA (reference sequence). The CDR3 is CSARDGTASSGGYTF. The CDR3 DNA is TGCAGTGCTAGAGACGGGACAGCCTCATCGGGAGGCTACACCTTC.

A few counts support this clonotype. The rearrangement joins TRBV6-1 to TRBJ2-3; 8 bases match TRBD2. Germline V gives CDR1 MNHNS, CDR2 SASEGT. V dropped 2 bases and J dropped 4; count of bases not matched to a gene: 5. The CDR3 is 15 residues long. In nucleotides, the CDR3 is TGTGCCAGCAGTGAATACACTAGCGGAGCAGATACGCAGTATTTT. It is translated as CASSEYTSGADTQYF.

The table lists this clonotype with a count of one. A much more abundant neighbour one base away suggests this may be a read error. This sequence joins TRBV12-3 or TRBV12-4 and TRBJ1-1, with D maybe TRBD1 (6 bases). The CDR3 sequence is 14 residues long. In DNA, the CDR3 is TGTGCCAGCGGTTTACACAGCGGGGGCGGTGAAGCTTTCTTT. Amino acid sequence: CASGLHSGGGEAFF.

The DNA of the CDR3 is TGCGCCAGCAGCCAAGAAGGACAGGGAGTGACACCCCTCCACTTT. Amino acid sequence: CASSQEGQGVTPLHF. This sequence joins TRBV4-3 and TRBJ1-6, with 8 bases aligning to TRBD1. Germline CDR1 is LGHNA and CDR2 is YSLEER. This CDR3 region has 15 residues. The J segment lost 11 bases and the V segment lost 0 bases, leaving 6 bases of the junction unmatched.

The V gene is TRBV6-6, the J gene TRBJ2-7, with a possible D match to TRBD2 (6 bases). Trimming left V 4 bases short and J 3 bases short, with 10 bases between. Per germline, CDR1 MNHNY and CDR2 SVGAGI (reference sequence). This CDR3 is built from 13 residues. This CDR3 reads CASSFRGDYEQYF. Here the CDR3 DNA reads TGTGCCAGCAGTTTCCGCGGGGACTACGAGCAGTACTTC.

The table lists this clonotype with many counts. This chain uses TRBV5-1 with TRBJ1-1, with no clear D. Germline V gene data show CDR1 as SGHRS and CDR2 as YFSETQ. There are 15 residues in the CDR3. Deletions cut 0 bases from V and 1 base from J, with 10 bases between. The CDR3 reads CASSLEAGANTEAFF. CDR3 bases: TGCGCCAGCAGCTTGGAGGCAGGCGCGAACACTGAAGCTTTCTTT.

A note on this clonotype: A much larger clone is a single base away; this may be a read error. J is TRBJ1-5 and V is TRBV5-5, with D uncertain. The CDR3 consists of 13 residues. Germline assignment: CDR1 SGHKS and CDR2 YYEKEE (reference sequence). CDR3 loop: CTSSGTGNQPQHF. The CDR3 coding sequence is TGTACCAGCAGCGGTACGGGCAATCAGCCCCAGCATTTT.

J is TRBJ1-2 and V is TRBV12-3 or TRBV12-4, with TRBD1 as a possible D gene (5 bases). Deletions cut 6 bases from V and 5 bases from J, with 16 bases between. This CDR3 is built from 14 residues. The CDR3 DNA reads TGTGCCAGCAGCTTTGTGGGGGGAAGGTATGGCTACACCTTC. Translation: CASSFVGGRYGYTF.

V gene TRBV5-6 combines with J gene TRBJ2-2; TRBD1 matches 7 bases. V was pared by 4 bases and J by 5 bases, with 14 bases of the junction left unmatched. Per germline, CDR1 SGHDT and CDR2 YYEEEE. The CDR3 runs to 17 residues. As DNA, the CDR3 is TGTGCCAGCAGCCCCAGACAGGGTGGTTTGAGTACCGGGGAGCTGTTTTTT. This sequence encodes CASSPRQGGLSTGELFF.

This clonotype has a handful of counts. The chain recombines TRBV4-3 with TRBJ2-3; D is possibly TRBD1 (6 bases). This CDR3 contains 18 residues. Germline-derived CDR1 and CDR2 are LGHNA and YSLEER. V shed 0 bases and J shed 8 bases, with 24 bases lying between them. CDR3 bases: TGCGCCAGCAGCCAAGATTTAGGCCGTGGCGGCGCACAGGGTACGCAGTATTTT. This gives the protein CASSQDLGRGGAQGTQYF.